A single T cell receptor beta chain is shown here with its context. The antigen remains undetermined. At survey level, the immunoSEQ assay was run in its v3.0 version. Sequencing was designed to cover 40,000-50,000 T-cell genomes in each sample. Libraries were prepared by immunoSEQ multiplex PCR; TCRdb keeps only in-frame clonotypes and omits some of them. This table holds around 9,700 clones, 70% to 75% found once. This sample was taken from a study of long-term antiretroviral therapy in people with HIV. Study overall: First collections came about a decade before the 2015 immediate-ART recommendation. General study findings and limits: Clones with expansion before ART led the repertoire at all time points. Repertoires with HIV possessed tighter CDR3 length spans than those of controls.

Trimming stripped 5 bases from V and 8 bases from J, with 27 bases between. Germline V gene lookup returns CDR1 SEHNR and CDR2 FQNEAQ (reference sequence). The CDR3 is made up of 18 amino acids. This TCR was recovered from a man aged 40-55 years with HIV. This chain uses TRBV7-9 with TRBJ2-2, with D possibly called TRBD1 or TRBD2 (5 bases each). Specimen: unsorted PBMCs, collected 1.8 years before starting antiretroviral therapy. The CDR3 DNA is TGTGCCAGCAGCGATGGGAGAGGGCGCAGGGCCTACATAGGGGAGCTGTTTTTT. Its translation is CASSDGRGRRAYIGELFF.